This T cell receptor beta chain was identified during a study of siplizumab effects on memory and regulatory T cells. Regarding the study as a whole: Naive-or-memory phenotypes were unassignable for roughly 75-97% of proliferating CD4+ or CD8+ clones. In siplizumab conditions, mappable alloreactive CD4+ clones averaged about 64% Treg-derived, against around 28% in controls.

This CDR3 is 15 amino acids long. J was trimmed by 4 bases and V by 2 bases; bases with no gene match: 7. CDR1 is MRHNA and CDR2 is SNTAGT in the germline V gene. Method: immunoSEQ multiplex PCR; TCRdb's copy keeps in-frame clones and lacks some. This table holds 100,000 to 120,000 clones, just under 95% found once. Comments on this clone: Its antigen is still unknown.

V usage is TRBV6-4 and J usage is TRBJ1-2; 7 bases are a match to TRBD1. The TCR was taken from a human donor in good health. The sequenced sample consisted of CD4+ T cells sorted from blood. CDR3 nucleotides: TGTGCCAGCAGTGACCCGGGACAGTCTCCCTATGGCTACACCTTC. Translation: CASSDPGQSPYGYTF.